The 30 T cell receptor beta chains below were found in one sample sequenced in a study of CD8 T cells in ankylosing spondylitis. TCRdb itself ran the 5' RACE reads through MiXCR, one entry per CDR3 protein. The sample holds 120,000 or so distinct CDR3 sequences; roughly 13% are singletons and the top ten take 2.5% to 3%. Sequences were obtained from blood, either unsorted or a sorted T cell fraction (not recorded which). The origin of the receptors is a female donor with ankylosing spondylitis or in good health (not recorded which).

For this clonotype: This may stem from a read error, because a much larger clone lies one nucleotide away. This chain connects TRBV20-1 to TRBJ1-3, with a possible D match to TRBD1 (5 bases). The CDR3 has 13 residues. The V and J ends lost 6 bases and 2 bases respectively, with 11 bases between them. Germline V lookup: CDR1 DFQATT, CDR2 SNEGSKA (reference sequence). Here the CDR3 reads CSAPGGAGNTIYF. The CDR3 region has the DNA TGCAGTGCCCCCGGAGGGGCTGGAAACACCATATATTTT.

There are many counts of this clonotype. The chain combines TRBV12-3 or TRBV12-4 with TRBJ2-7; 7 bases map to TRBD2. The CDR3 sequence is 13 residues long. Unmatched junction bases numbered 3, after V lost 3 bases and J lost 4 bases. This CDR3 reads CASSFVGGYEQYF. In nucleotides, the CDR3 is TGTGCCAGCAGTTTTGTCGGGGGGTACGAGCAGTACTTC.

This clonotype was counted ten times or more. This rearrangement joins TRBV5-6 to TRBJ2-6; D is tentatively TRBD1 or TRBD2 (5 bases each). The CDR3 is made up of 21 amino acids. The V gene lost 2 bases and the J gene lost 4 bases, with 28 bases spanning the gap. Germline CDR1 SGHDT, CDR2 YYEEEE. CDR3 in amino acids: CASSFNRVRDGSFRGANVLTF. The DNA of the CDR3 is TGTGCCAGCAGCTTCAATCGCGTGAGGGACGGATCTTTTCGGGGGGCCAACGTCCTGACTTTC.

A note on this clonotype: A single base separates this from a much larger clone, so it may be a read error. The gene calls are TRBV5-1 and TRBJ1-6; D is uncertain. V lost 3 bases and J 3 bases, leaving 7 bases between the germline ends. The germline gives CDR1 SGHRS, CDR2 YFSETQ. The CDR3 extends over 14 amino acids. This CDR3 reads CASSYDNYNSPLHF. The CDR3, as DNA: TGCGCCAGCAGCTATGACAACTATAATTCACCCCTCCACTTT. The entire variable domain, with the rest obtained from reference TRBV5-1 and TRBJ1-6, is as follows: KAGVTQTPRYLIKTRGQQVTLSCSPISGHRSVSWYQQTPGQGLQFLFEYFSETQRNKGNFPGRFSGRQFSNSRSEMNVSTLELGDSALYLCASSYDNYNSPLHFGNGTRLTVT.

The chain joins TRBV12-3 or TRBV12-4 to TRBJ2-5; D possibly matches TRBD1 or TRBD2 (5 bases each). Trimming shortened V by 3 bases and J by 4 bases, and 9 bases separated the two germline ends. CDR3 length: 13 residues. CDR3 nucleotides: TGTGCCAGCAGTTTTTGGGACGGAGAGACCCAGTACTTC. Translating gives CASSFWDGETQYF.

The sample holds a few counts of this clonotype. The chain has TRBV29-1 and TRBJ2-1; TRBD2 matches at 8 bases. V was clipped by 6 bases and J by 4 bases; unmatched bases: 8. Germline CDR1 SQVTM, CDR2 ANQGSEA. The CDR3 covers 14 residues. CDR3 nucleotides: TGCAGCGTGTCAACAGCGGGGGCTTACAATGAGCAGTTCTTC. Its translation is CSVSTAGAYNEQFF.

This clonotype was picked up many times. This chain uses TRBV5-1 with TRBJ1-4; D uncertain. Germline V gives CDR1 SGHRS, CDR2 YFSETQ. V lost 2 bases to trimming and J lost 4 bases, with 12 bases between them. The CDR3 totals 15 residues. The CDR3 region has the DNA TGCGCCAGCAGCTTACCGGGGTATAATAATGAAAAACTGTTTTTT. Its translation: CASSLPGYNNEKLFF.

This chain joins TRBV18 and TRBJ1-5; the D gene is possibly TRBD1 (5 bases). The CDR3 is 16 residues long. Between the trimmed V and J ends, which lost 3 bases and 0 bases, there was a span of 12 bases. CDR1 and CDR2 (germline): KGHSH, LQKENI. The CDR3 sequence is CASSPRGAYSNQPQHF. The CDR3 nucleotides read TGTGCCAGCTCACCCCGAGGGGCCTATAGCAATCAGCCCCAGCATTTT.

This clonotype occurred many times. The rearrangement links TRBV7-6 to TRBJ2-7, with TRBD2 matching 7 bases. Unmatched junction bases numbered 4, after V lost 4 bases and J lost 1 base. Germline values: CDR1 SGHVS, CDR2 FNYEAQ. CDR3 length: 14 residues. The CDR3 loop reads CASSSTSASYEQYF. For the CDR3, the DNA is TGTGCCAGCAGCTCAACTAGCGCATCCTACGAGCAGTACTTC.

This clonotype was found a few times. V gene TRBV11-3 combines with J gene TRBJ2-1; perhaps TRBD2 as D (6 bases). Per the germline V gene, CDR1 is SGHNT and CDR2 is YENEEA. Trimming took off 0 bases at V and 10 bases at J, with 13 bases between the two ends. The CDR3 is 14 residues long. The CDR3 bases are TGTGCCAGCAGCTTAGATGGAGCAGGGAGGGAGCAGTTCTTC. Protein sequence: CASSLDGAGREQFF.

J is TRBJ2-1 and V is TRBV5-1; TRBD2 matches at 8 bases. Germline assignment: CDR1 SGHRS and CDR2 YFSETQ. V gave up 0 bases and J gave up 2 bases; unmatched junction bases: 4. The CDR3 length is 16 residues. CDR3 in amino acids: CASSLVEREPYNEQFF. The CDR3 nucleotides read TGCGCCAGCAGCTTGGTGGAGCGGGAGCCCTACAATGAGCAGTTCTTC.

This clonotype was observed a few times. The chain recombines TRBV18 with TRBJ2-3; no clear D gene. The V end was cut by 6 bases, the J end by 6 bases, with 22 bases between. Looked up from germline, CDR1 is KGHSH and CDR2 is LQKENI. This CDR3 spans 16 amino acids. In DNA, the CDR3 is TGTGCCAGCTCTACACCTCCAAACACGATTGAGGATACGCAGTATTTT. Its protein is CASSTPPNTIEDTQYF.

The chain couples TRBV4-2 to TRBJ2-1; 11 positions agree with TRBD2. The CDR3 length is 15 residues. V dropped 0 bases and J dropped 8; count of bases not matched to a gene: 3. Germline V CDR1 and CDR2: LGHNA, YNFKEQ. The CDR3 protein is CASSQEGLAGDEQFF. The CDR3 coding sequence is TGTGCCAGCAGCCAAGAAGGACTAGCGGGCGATGAGCAGTTCTTC.

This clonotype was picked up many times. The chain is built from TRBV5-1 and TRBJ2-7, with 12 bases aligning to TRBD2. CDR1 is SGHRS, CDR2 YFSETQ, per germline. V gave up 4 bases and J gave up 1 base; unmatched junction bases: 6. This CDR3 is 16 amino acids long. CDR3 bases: TGCGCCAGCAGCGCCGGGACTAGCGGGTCGTCCTACGAGCAGTACTTC. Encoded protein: CASSAGTSGSSYEQYF.

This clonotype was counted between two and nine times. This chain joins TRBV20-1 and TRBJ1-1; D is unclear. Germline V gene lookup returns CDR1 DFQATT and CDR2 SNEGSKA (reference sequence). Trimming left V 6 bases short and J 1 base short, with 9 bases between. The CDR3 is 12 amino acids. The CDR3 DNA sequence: TGCAGTGCATACTCCGGGAACACTGAAGCTTTCTTT. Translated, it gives CSAYSGNTEAFF.

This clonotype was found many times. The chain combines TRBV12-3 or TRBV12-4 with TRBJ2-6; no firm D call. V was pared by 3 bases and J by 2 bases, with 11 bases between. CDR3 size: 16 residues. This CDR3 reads CASSFLRGPGANVLTF. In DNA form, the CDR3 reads TGTGCCAGCAGTTTTCTCAGAGGCCCTGGGGCCAACGTCCTGACTTTC.

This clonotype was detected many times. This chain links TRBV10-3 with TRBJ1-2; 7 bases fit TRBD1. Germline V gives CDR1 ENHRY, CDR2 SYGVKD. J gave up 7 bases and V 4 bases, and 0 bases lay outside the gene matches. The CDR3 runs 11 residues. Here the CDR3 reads CAISGDSGYTF. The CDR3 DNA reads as TGTGCCATCAGTGGGGACAGTGGCTACACCTTC.

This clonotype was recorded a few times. The CDR3 bases are TGTGCCAGCAGCTTAAATGCGGGAGGGAACACCGGGGAGCTGTTTTTT. It specifies CASSLNAGGNTGELFF. This rearrangement joins TRBV7-2 to TRBJ2-2, with 8 bases identical to TRBD2. The trim removed 2 bases at V and 1 base at J, leaving 3 bases unmatched. The CDR3 length is 16 residues. Germline V CDR1 and CDR2: SGHTA, FQGNSA.

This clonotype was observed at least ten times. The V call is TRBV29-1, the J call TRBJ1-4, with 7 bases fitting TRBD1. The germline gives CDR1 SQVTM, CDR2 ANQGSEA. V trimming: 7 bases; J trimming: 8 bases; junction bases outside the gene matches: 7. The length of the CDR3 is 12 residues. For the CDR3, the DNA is TGCAGCGGACAGGGAGGGGACGAAAAACTGTTTTTT. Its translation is CSGQGGDEKLFF.

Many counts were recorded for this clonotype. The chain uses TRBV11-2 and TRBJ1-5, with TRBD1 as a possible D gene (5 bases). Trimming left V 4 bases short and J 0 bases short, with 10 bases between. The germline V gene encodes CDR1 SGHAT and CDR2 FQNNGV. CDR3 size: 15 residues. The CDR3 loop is CASSYRGGSNQPQHF. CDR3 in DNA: TGTGCCAGCAGCTACCGCGGGGGTAGCAATCAGCCCCAGCATTTT.

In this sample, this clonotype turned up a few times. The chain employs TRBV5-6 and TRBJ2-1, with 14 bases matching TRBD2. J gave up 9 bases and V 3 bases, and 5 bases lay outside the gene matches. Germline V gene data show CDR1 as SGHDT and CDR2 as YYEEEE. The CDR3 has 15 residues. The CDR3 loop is CASSSGLAGDLEQFF. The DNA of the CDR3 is TGTGCCAGCAGCTCGGGACTAGCGGGAGACCTTGAGCAGTTCTTC.

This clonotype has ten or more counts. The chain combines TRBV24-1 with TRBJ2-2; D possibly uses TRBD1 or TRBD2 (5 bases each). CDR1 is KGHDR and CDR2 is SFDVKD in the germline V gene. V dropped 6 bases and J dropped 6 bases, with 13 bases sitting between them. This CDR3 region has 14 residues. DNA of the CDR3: TGTGCCACCAGTTCTTCAGGGACCGCCGGGGAGCTGTTTTTT. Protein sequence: CATSSSGTAGELFF.

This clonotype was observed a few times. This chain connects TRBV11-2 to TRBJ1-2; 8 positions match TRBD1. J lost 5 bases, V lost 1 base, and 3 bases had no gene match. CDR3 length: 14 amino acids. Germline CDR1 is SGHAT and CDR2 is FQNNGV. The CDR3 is CASSLARTGYGYTF. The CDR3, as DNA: TGTGCCAGCAGCTTAGCTAGGACAGGGTATGGCTACACCTTC. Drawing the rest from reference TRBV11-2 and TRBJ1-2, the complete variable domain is EAGVAQSPRYKIIEKRQSVAFWCNPISGHATLYWYQQILGQGPKLLIQFQNNGVVDDSQLPKDRFSAERLKGVDSTLKIQPAKLEDSAVYLCASSLARTGYGYTFGSGTRLTVV.

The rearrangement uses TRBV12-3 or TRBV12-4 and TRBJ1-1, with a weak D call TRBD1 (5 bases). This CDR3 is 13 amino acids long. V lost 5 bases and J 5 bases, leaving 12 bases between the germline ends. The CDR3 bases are TGTGCCAGCAGTGTTCAGGGAGGTACTGAAGCTTTCTTT. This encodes CASSVQGGTEAFF.

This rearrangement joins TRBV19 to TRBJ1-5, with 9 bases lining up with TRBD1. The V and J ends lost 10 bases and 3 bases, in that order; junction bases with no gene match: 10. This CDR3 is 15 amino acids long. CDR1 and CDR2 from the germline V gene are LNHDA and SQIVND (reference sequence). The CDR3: CATRSGTGYNQPQHF. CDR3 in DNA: TGTGCCACCCGCTCCGGGACAGGGTACAATCAGCCCCAGCATTTT.

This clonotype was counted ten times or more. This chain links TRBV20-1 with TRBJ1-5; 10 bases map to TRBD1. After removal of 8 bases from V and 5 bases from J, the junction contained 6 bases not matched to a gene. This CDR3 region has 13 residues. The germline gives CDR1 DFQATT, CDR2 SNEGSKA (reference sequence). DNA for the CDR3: TGCAGTTCCGGGACAGGGGTGGATCAGCCCCAGCATTTT. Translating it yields CSSGTGVDQPQHF.

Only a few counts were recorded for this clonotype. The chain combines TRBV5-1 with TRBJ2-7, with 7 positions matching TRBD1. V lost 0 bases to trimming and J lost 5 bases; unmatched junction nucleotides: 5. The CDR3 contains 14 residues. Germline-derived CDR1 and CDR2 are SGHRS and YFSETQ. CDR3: CASSLETGWNEQYF. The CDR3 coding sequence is TGCGCCAGCAGCTTGGAGACAGGGTGGAACGAGCAGTACTTC.

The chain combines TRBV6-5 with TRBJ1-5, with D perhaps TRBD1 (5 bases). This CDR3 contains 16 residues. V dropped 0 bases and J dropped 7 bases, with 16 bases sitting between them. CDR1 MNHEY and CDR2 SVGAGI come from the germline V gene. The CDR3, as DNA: TGTGCCAGCAGTTACTCGAGTCAGGGCCCCAGGCAGCCCCAGCATTTT. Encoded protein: CASSYSSQGPRQPQHF.

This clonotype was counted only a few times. CDR3 nucleotides: TGTGCCAGCAGTTTGGCAGGGAACGATGAGCAGTTCTTC. Translating it yields CASSLAGNDEQFF. The J gene is TRBJ2-1, the V gene TRBV27, with a possible D match to TRBD1 (5 bases). The germline gives CDR1 MNHEY, CDR2 SMNVEV (reference sequence). CDR3 size: 13 residues. V was cut by 3 bases and J by 8 bases, with 11 bases left in between.

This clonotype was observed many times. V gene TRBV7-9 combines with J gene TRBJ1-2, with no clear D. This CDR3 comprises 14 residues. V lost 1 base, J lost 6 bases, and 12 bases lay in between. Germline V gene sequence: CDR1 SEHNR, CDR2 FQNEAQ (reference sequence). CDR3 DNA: TGTGCCAGCAGCTTAGGAGCTGCGCAGGATGGCTACACCTTC. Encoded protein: CASSLGAAQDGYTF.